The T cell receptor beta chain described here comes from a study of neurological immune-mediated disorders. This CDR3 is built from 13 residues. CDR1 is MNHEY and CDR2 is SMNVEV in the germline V gene (reference sequence). Trimming cost V 11 bases and J 3 bases; bases outside gene matches: 8. A few counts support this clonotype. One entry per CDR3 protein, called by TCRdb with MiXCR from the 5' RACE reads. The sample carries 55,000 to 75,000 distinct CDR3 sequences, over 5% recorded once. The sequence came from a human donor with multiple sclerosis. The donor label of this sample is uncertain. The sequencing sample was made of PBMCs. The chain uses TRBV27 and TRBJ2-7, with 9 bases lining up with TRBD1. The chain's CDR3 is CAVDGQGNYEQYF. The CDR3 nucleotides are TGTGCCGTAGACGGACAGGGGAACTACGAGCAGTACTTC.